The 9 T cell receptor beta chains in this list originate from one sample, sequenced in a study of Graves' ophthalmopathy and Graves' hyperthyroidism. RNA transcripts were the source from which TCR beta CDR3 regions were amplified. RT-PCR in the first round used HTBI primers; a second-round multiplex PCR followed. MiXCR was run by TCRdb on the multiplex PCR reads, yielding one entry per CDR3 protein. The table records roughly 610,000 distinct CDR3 sequences, approximately 21% of them present only once. Sequencing was performed on peripheral blood. The receptors were gathered from a woman under 30 with stable Graves' hyperthyroidism. Some clones in this sample may be carry-over from other donors' samples.

Ten or more counts support this clonotype. The rearrangement links TRBV4-1 to TRBJ2-5, with 10 positions matching TRBD2. CDR1 MGHRA and CDR2 YSYEKL come from the germline V gene. This CDR3 has 18 residues. V was clipped by 3 bases and J by 5 bases; unmatched bases: 15. The DNA of the CDR3 is TGCGCCAGCAGCCATACCGGGACTAGCGTTTTACAAGGGGAGACCCAGTACTTC. It specifies CASSHTGTSVLQGETQYF.

This clonotype appeared many times. V and J are TRBV20-1 and TRBJ1-1, with a possible D match to TRBD1 (6 bases). Per the germline V gene, CDR1 is DFQATT and CDR2 is SNEGSKA (reference sequence). The CDR3 has 16 residues. Trimming removed 8 bases at V and 5 bases at J, with 27 bases between. CDR3 protein: CSLEFKQGGEGTEAFF. The CDR3 coding sequence is TGCAGTCTTGAGTTCAAACAGGGAGGGGAAGGGACTGAAGCTTTCTTT.

This clonotype was seen at least ten times. The CDR3 here is CASSYSSAGHSRNTEAFF. CDR3 sequence (DNA): TGTGCCAGCAGTTACAGTTCGGCAGGGCATAGTAGGAACACTGAAGCTTTCTTT. The chain joins TRBV6-2 or TRBV6-3 to TRBJ1-1, with a weak D call TRBD1 (5 bases). The CDR3 is made up of 18 amino acids. Trimming took 2 bases from V and 1 from J, leaving 20 bases between them. Germline CDR1 MNHEY, CDR2 SVGEGT.

This clonotype was counted between two and nine times. The V gene is TRBV29-1, the J gene TRBJ2-7; D may match TRBD1 or TRBD2 (5 bases each). V lost 6 bases and J lost 4, with 22 bases in between. This CDR3 comprises 15 residues. CDR1 is SQVTM, CDR2 ANQGSEA, per germline. CDR3 protein: CSVVLGAVKGYEQYF. CDR3 nucleotides: TGCAGCGTGGTCCTCGGGGCAGTAAAGGGGTACGAGCAGTACTTC.

This clonotype appeared many times. The J gene is TRBJ2-7, the V gene TRBV30, with 8 bases lining up with TRBD2. Germline V gene lookup returns CDR1 GTSNPN and CDR2 SVGIG (reference sequence). The CDR3 totals 14 residues. V trimming: 5 bases; J trimming: 3 bases; junction bases outside the gene matches: 9. As DNA, the CDR3 is TGTGCCTGGTACCCGCCGGGAGGGGTCTACGAGCAGTACTTC. Its protein product is CAWYPPGGVYEQYF.

This clonotype was counted ten times or more. The chain employs TRBV27 and TRBJ1-2; 10 positions match TRBD1. V lost 6 bases, J lost 5 bases, and 6 bases stayed unmatched. CDR1 and CDR2 from the germline V gene are MNHEY and SMNVEV (reference sequence). This CDR3 contains 14 residues. The CDR3 reads CASRPRTGGYGYTF. The CDR3 DNA follows: TGTGCCAGCAGACCCAGGACAGGGGGTTATGGCTACACCTTC.

This clonotype was seen repeatedly, ten times or more. The V gene is TRBV20-1, the J gene TRBJ1-5; D is possibly TRBD1 (6 bases). Per the germline V gene, CDR1 is DFQATT and CDR2 is SNEGSKA (reference sequence). V lost 1 base and J lost 0, with 16 bases in between. This CDR3 region has 17 residues. In DNA form, the CDR3 reads TGCAGTGCTAGAGTCAAAGCCGGGACACATAGCAATCAGCCCCAGCATTTT. Encoded protein: CSARVKAGTHSNQPQHF.

Many counts were recorded for this clonotype. The CDR3 DNA sequence: TGTGCCAGTAGTATAGGTGCGGACAGAAAAACCCTTGGGACCCAGCATTTT. Translated: CASSIGADRKTLGTQHF. The chain recombines TRBV19 with TRBJ1-5, with D possibly matching TRBD1 (6 bases). The germline CDR1 and CDR2 sequences are LNHDA and SQIVND (reference sequence). V was cut by 1 base and J by 11 bases, with 24 bases left in between. The CDR3 runs to 17 residues.

This clonotype was seen ten or more times. The chain is built from TRBV20-1 and TRBJ1-2; D call uncertain. Per the germline V gene, CDR1 is DFQATT and CDR2 is SNEGSKA (reference sequence). The CDR3 has 11 amino acids. V was pared by 5 bases and J by 4 bases, with 8 bases between. The DNA for the CDR3 is TGCAGTGCTTGGACTTCCTATGGCTACACCTTC. This codes for CSAWTSYGYTF.